One T cell receptor beta chain is described in this entry. Its antigen is currently not known. No base quality information exists; no much larger clone differs at one position. This record comes from a study of control samples from healthy donors and cancer patients (dated by TCRdb to about 2020). The junction carries 11 bases between V and J, which are trimmed by 2 bases and 2 bases respectively. The germline V gene (reference sequence) gives CDR1 as SEHNR and CDR2 as FQNEAQ. The CDR3 starts with the cysteine, ends with the phenylalanine, and has 15 residues. Just CDR3 DNA is preserved here, 45 bases in frame from base 1. Receptor libraries were prepared by the immunoSEQ multiplex PCR assay. TCRdb provides this immuneACCESS table in a form limited to in-frame rearrangements. Some clones are lacking; in checked studies, under half of them reflect an unresolved V gene, and why the rest are absent is not known. This sample lists roughly 200,000 clones; over 90% were detected once. The top ten clonotypes cover about 1.6% of the sample.

The specimen sequenced was blood. In this chain, TRBV7-9 is recombined with TRBJ2-3; D gene: possibly TRBD2, on 6 matching bases. The source of this sequence is a man over 45 in good health. The DNA is as follows: TGTGCCAGCAGCTTATTAGCGGTCCACACAGATACGCAGTATTTT. It translates to CASSLLAVHTDTQYF.